Listed below are T cell receptor beta chains from one sample, sequenced in a study of response to subunit inactivated influenza vaccine. MiXCR, run by TCRdb on the RT-PCR reads, gives a single entry per CDR3 protein. The sample has about 180,000 distinct CDR3 sequences; about 9% are singletons. Material: non-naive T cells sorted from PBMCs, obtained on the day of vaccination. These receptors were taken from a man aged 50 to 59 who received an inactivated influenza vaccine. The CDR3 runs from the conserved cysteine through the conserved F or W. The D gene is left open where the match is weak. Size values are once, few and many counts, or a class for expanded clones, and some rows have none.

>.|.|TRBJ2-5|TRBV7-2
CASSPHSLGETQYF
TGTGCCAGCAGCCCCCATTCCCTTGGGGAGACCCAGTACTTC
>many|.|TRBJ1-5|TRBV18
CASSPGFGNQPQHF
TGTGCCAGCTCACCAGGGTTCGGCAATCAGCCCCAGCATTTT
>many|.|TRBJ2-7|TRBV12-3/TRBV12-4
CASKRTLESPQYF
TGTGCCAGCAAACGGACATTGGAGTCCCCGCAGTACTTC
>few|TRBD2|TRBJ2-3|TRBV3-1
CASREPGTSGDTDTQYF
TGTGCCAGCAGAGAACCCGGGACTAGCGGGGACACAGATACGCAGTATTTT
>few|TRBD1|TRBJ1-1|TRBV6-5
CASSYFSTGLNTEAFF
TGTGCCAGCAGTTACTTCTCGACAGGGCTGAACACTGAAGCTTTCTTT
>.|.|TRBJ2-3|TRBV5-1
CASSFGQGLGTDTQYF
TGCGCCAGCAGCTTTGGCCAAGGGCTCGGGACAGATACGCAGTATTTT
>once|.|TRBJ2-6|TRBV12-3/TRBV12-4
CASSLHRGGSGANVLTF
TGTGCCAGCAGTTTACACAGGGGGGGGTCTGGGGCCAACGTCCTGACTTTC
>many|.|TRBJ2-7|TRBV12-3/TRBV12-4
CASSQSGTEFEQYF
TGTGCCAGCAGTCAATCCGGGACGGAATTCGAGCAGTACTTC
>few|.|TRBJ2-7|TRBV7-6
CASSPPGGRMSVEQYF
TGTGCCAGCAGCCCGCCCGGGGGACGGATGTCTGTCGAGCAGTACTTC
>.|.|TRBJ2-7|TRBV12-3/TRBV12-4
CASSSSYPGKGYEQYF
TGTGCCAGCAGCAGCTCTTATCCGGGAAAAGGCTACGAGCAGTACTTC
>many|.|TRBJ2-7|TRBV11-2
CASSTNRAMGYEQYF
TGTGCCAGCAGCACTAACAGGGCCATGGGCTACGAGCAGTACTTC
>few|TRBD2|TRBJ2-2|TRBV7-2
CASSLVALAGVGGELFF
TGTGCCAGCAGCTTAGTGGCGCTAGCGGGAGTTGGCGGGGAGCTGTTTTTT
>.|TRBD2|TRBJ2-5|TRBV9
CASSVSGGWQETQYF
TGTGCCAGCAGCGTATCGGGAGGTTGGCAAGAGACCCAGTACTTC
>few|TRBD1|TRBJ2-7|TRBV29-1
CSVTGTANEQYF
TGCAGCGTGACCGGGACAGCGAACGAGCAGTACTTC
>.|TRBD1|TRBJ1-1|TRBV11-2
CASSGQGARGTEAFF
TGTGCCAGCAGCGGCCAGGGGGCGCGTGGCACTGAAGCTTTCTTT
>many|TRBD2|TRBJ2-5|TRBV12-3/TRBV12-4
CASSFLAGGAGETQYF
TGTGCCAGCAGTTTTTTGGCCGGGGGGGCCGGAGAGACCCAGTACTTC
>.|.|TRBJ2-5|TRBV5-6
CASSLTLAETQYF
TGTGCCAGCAGCCTGACCCTTGCGGAGACCCAGTACTTC
>many|.|TRBJ2-1|TRBV2
CASRSYNEQFF
TGTGCCAGCAGAAGTTACAATGAGCAGTTCTTC
>.|.|TRBJ1-4|TRBV30
CAWSGRGTSEKLFF
TGTGCCTGGAGTGGAAGGGGGACAAGTGAAAAACTGTTTTTT
>few|TRBD1|TRBJ1-5|TRBV6-2/TRBV6-3
CASSYSGQGGQPQHF
TGTGCCAGCAGTTACTCAGGACAGGGCGGCCAGCCCCAGCATTTT
>few|.|TRBJ1-2|TRBV6-1
CASSEVREASGYTF
TGTGCCAGCAGTGAAGTGCGGGAGGCGTCTGGCTACACCTTC
>.|.|TRBJ2-7|TRBV12-3/TRBV12-4
CASAIFGANSYEQYF
TGTGCCAGCGCCATCTTCGGGGCCAACTCCTACGAGCAGTACTTC
>many|.|TRBJ2-2|TRBV20-1
CSARSRGSGGELFF
TGCAGTGCTAGATCCCGGGGTTCAGGGGGGGAGCTGTTTTTT
>many|TRBD1|TRBJ1-4|TRBV5-1
CASSEQGAANEKLFF
TGCGCCAGCAGCGAACAGGGGGCGGCTAATGAAAAACTGTTTTTT
>few|TRBD1|TRBJ2-7|TRBV20-1
CSASPARTGGPEQYF
TGCAGTGCTAGCCCGGCCAGGACAGGGGGACCCGAGCAGTACTTC
>.|TRBD1|TRBJ1-1|TRBV15
CATSRDPGQGLTEAFF
TGTGCCACCAGCAGAGACCCCGGACAGGGGCTCACTGAAGCTTTCTTT
>.|TRBD1|TRBJ1-2|TRBV20-1
CSARDFDRGGYGYTF
TGCAGTGCTAGAGATTTTGACAGGGGGGGATATGGCTACACCTTC
>many|.|TRBJ2-7|TRBV4-1
CASSQAYRGGAYEQYF
TGCGCCAGCAGCCAGGCCTACAGGGGGGGCGCCTACGAGCAGTACTTC
>once|TRBD2|TRBJ2-3|TRBV5-6
CASSLSSGVTDTQYF
TGTGCCAGCAGCCTCTCTAGCGGGGTAACAGATACGCAGTATTTT
>few|TRBD2|TRBJ2-3|TRBV11-2
CASSLAPSGSGLDTQYF
TGTGCCAGCAGCTTAGCCCCCAGCGGGAGCGGATTAGATACGCAGTATTTT
>.|TRBD2|TRBJ2-2|TRBV6-1
CASSEYAGGPPTGELFF
TGTGCCAGCAGTGAATATGCGGGAGGCCCTCCCACCGGGGAGCTGTTTTTT